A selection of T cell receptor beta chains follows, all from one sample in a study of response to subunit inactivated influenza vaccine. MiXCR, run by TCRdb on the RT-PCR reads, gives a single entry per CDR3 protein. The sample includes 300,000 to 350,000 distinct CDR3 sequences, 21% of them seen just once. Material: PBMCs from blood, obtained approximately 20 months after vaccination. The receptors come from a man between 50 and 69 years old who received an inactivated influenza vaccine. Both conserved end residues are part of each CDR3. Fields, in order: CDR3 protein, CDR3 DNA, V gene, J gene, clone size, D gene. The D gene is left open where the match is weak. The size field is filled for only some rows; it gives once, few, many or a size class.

CDR3: CASSLWGGGGRGTEAFF; DNA: TGTGCCAGCAGCTTGTGGGGGGGCGGGGGTAGGGGCACTGAAGCTTTCTTT; V: TRBV5-4; J: TRBJ1-1; size: NA; D: NA
CDR3: CASSRGAGELFF; DNA: TGTGCCAGCAGCCGCGGGGCCGGGGAGCTGTTTTTT; V: TRBV9; J: TRBJ2-2; size: NA; D: NA
CDR3: CASSSPGTGGYEQYF; DNA: TGTGCCAGCAGTTCACCCGGGACAGGGGGCTACGAGCAGTACTTC; V: TRBV28; J: TRBJ2-7; size: NA; D: TRBD1
CDR3: CASSLGRQTSYEQYF; DNA: TGTGCCAGCAGCTTAGGAAGACAGACTTCCTACGAGCAGTACTTC; V: TRBV7-2; J: TRBJ2-7; size: NA; D: NA
CDR3: CASSYSREGNEQFF; DNA: TGTGCCAGCAGTTACTCCCGGGAGGGGAATGAGCAGTTCTTC; V: TRBV6-2/TRBV6-3; J: TRBJ2-1; size: few; D: TRBD2
CDR3: CASSKAVSEQYF; DNA: TGTGCCAGCAGCAAAGCCGTCTCCGAGCAGTACTTC; V: TRBV21-1; J: TRBJ2-7; size: NA; D: NA
CDR3: CALRGNLNTEAFF; DNA: TGTGCCTTACGGGGCAATTTGAACACTGAAGCTTTCTTT; V: TRBV10-3; J: TRBJ1-1; size: NA; D: NA
CDR3: CASRVGTGSHMNTEAFF; DNA: TGTGCCAGCCGAGTCGGGACAGGGTCCCACATGAACACTGAAGCTTTCTTT; V: TRBV6-2/TRBV6-3; J: TRBJ1-1; size: NA; D: TRBD1
CDR3: CASGRGGNTEAFF; DNA: TGTGCCAGCGGCAGGGGGGGGAACACTGAAGCTTTCTTT; V: TRBV6-1; J: TRBJ1-1; size: NA; D: TRBD1
CDR3: CSVGPSSYEQYF; DNA: TGCAGCGTTGGACCCAGCTCCTACGAGCAGTACTTC; V: TRBV29-1; J: TRBJ2-7; size: NA; D: NA
CDR3: CSARLGPNTEAFF; DNA: TGCAGTGCTAGATTGGGGCCGAACACTGAAGCTTTCTTT; V: TRBV20-1; J: TRBJ1-1; size: NA; D: NA
CDR3: CASSLPGGGNQPQHF; DNA: TGTGCCAGCAGCTTACCCGGGGGTGGCAATCAGCCCCAGCATTTT; V: TRBV7-2; J: TRBJ1-5; size: many; D: NA
CDR3: CASSPRHQETQYF; DNA: TGTGCCAGCTCACCCAGACACCAAGAGACCCAGTACTTC; V: TRBV18; J: TRBJ2-5; size: NA; D: NA
CDR3: CASSLSQTQYF; DNA: TGTGCCAGCAGCTTATCGCAGACCCAGTACTTC; V: TRBV7-2; J: TRBJ2-5; size: many; D: NA
CDR3: CASSYNNNQPQHF; DNA: TGTGCCAGCAGTTACAACAACAATCAGCCCCAGCATTTT; V: TRBV6-5; J: TRBJ1-5; size: many; D: NA